This T cell receptor (beta chain) was profiled in a study of blood T cell repertoires in COVID-19. The length of the CDR3 is 15 residues. J lost 4 bases, V lost 2 bases, and 7 bases had no gene match. Germline CDR1 KGHSH, CDR2 LQKENI. TCRdb's table, derived via immunoSEQ multiplex PCR, lists solely in-frame clones and lacks some. The sample holds 180,000 or so clones; around 80% are singletons and the top ten take 10% to 15%. V gene TRBV18 combines with J gene TRBJ1-1; 7 bases line up with TRBD1. The receptor was isolated from a woman between 55 and 75 years old who had recovered from COVID-19. Sample: PBMCs or T cells enriched from blood (not recorded which). In DNA form, the CDR3 reads TGTGCCAGCTCACCAATGACAGGGTCGGGCACTGAAGCTTTCTTT. Residues: CASSPMTGSGTEAFF.